Presented here are 30 T cell receptor beta chains from one specimen sequenced in a study of blood T cell repertoires in COVID-19. Sequencing used immunoSEQ multiplex PCR; TCRdb keeps in-frame clones, though not all of them. Of some 110,000 clones listed, 75% to 90% are singletons. Sequenced input: peripheral blood. The receptors shown here come from a man in his forties with acute or convalescent COVID-19.

The chain has TRBV7-9 and TRBJ1-4; no reliable D call. V was clipped by 4 bases and J by 6 bases, with 12 bases between them. The CDR3 has 14 residues. CDR1 and CDR2 (germline): SEHNR, FQNEAQ (reference sequence). For the CDR3, the DNA is TGTGCCAGCAGCTCGACTGGGTTGGATGAAAAACTGTTTTTT. This translates into CASSSTGLDEKLFF.

The CDR3 bases are TGTGCCAGCAGCTTGGCCCTAGCGGGATGGTCCAAAAACATTCAGTACTTC. Translating gives CASSLALAGWSKNIQYF. This chain links TRBV5-6 with TRBJ2-4; 9 bases align to TRBD2. From germline, CDR1 is SGHDT and CDR2 YYEEEE. The CDR3 is made up of 17 amino acids. Losses at the gene ends were 0 bases for V and 2 bases for J; bases not matched to a gene: 6.

The chain recombines TRBV19 with TRBJ2-1; D is unresolved. Germline V lookup: CDR1 LNHDA, CDR2 SQIVND (reference sequence). The CDR3 covers 13 residues. Between the trimmed V and J ends, which lost 3 bases and 2 bases, there was a span of 5 bases. The CDR3: CASSIGTYNEQFF. The CDR3 coding sequence is TGTGCCAGTAGTATCGGTACCTACAATGAGCAGTTCTTC.

This chain connects TRBV25-1 to TRBJ2-1, with 10 nucleotides matching TRBD2. Germline V gene lookup returns CDR1 MGHDK and CDR2 SYGVNS. With 0 bases clipped from V and 5 bases from J, the junction kept 7 bases outside the gene matches. The CDR3 totals 17 residues. The CDR3 protein is CASSEYRGLAVNNEQFF. CDR3 bases: TGTGCCAGCAGTGAATATCGCGGACTAGCGGTCAACAATGAGCAGTTCTTC.

The genes are TRBV5-5 and TRBJ1-2; 9 nucleotides agree with TRBD1. The V gene's germline CDR1 is SGHKS and CDR2 YYEKEE (reference sequence). This CDR3 spans 18 amino acids. V was pared by 0 bases and J by 5 bases, with 14 bases of the junction left unmatched. CDR3 sequence (DNA): TGTGCCAGCAGCTTGGGGGACAGGGCCAACCGAGCTAGTTATGGCTACACCTTC. Protein: CASSLGDRANRASYGYTF.

The chain is built from TRBV30 and TRBJ2-1, with TRBD1 identical over 8 bases. Germline V gene data show CDR1 as GTSNPN and CDR2 as SVGIG (reference sequence). The trim removed 3 bases at V and 4 bases at J, leaving 14 bases unmatched. This CDR3 is 17 amino acids long. The CDR3 sequence is CAWRPQGASRPYNEQFF. The CDR3 nucleotides are TGTGCCTGGAGACCTCAGGGGGCCTCCCGACCGTACAATGAGCAGTTCTTC.

The chain uses TRBV11-2 and TRBJ2-7, with TRBD2 as a possible D gene (5 bases). CDR3 length: 13 amino acids. Germline CDR1 and CDR2: SGHAT and FQNNGV. With 5 bases removed from V and 6 bases from J, the gap between germline ends came to 14 bases. The CDR3 sequence: CASSLRGFTEQYF. CDR3 sequence (DNA): TGTGCCAGCAGCCTTAGAGGGTTTACCGAGCAGTACTTC.

The rearrangement uses TRBV18 and TRBJ2-7; tentative D call: TRBD2 (5 bases). CDR1 and CDR2 (germline): KGHSH, LQKENI. Between the trimmed V and J ends, which lost 0 bases and 7 bases, there was a span of 13 bases. The CDR3 loop spans 14 amino acids. CDR3 bases: TGTGCCAGCTCACCACCGACTATCGTTCGAGAGCAGTACTTC. Translated, it gives CASSPPTIVREQYF.

The chain employs TRBV3-1 (or the pseudogene TRBV3-2) and TRBJ2-1; possibly TRBD2 for D (5 bases). V lost 3 bases to trimming and J lost 0 bases, with 9 bases between them. The CDR3 consists of 15 residues. Germline V lookup: CDR1 LGHDT, CDR2 YNNKEL (reference sequence). The CDR3 here is CASSQGSVSYNEQFF. CDR3 sequence (DNA): TGTGCCAGCAGCCAGGGTAGCGTCTCCTACAATGAGCAGTTCTTC.

The chain joins TRBV5-4 to TRBJ2-3, with 14 bases that match TRBD2. The V segment lost 3 bases and the J segment 4 bases; nucleotides outside the gene matches: 7. Germline V gene lookup returns CDR1 SGHNT and CDR2 YYREEE (reference sequence). The CDR3 is 17 residues long. The CDR3 coding sequence is TGTGCCAGCAGCTCCGGACTAGCGGGAGGTAGGGCAGATACGCAGTATTTT. Translated, it gives CASSSGLAGGRADTQYF.

Only one count was recorded for this clone. V usage is TRBV19 and J usage is TRBJ2-1; possibly TRBD2 for D (6 bases). This CDR3 contains 14 residues. CDR1 LNHDA and CDR2 SQIVND come from the germline V gene (reference sequence). The V end lost 8 bases, the J end lost 7 bases, and 18 bases lay between the germline ends. For the CDR3, the DNA is TGTGCCAGTCGAGGAGGGGCGCTGGAGAATGAGCAGTTCTTC. It yields the protein CASRGGALENEQFF.

The CDR3 sequence: CASSQTGARHSPLHF. Here the CDR3 DNA reads TGTGCCAGCAGCCAGACAGGGGCGAGGCATTCACCCCTCCACTTT. V is TRBV9 and J is TRBJ1-6; the match to TRBD1 covers 8 bases. V lost 4 bases, J lost 8 bases, and 8 bases stayed unmatched. Per germline, CDR1 SGDLS and CDR2 YYNGEE. This CDR3 contains 15 residues. The whole variable domain, filled in from reference TRBV9 and TRBJ1-6, reads DSGVTQTPKHLITATGQRVTLRCSPRSGDLSVYWYQQSLDQGLQFLIQYYNGEERAKGNILERFSAQQFPDLHSELNLSSLELGDSALYFCASSQTGARHSPLHFGNGTRLTVT.

The chain joins TRBV18 to TRBJ2-1; 7 nucleotides agree with TRBD2. J gave up 9 bases and V 8 bases, and 16 bases lay outside the gene matches. The germline V gene encodes CDR1 KGHSH and CDR2 LQKENI. This CDR3 comprises 15 residues. CDR3 sequence: CASVPPRGVRGEQFF. The CDR3 DNA is TGTGCCAGCGTTCCCCCCCGGGGGGTTCGGGGTGAGCAGTTCTTC.

This clone has only a few counts. The chain carries TRBV3-1 (or the pseudogene TRBV3-2) and TRBJ1-3; D remains unclear. Germline-derived CDR1 and CDR2 are LGHDT and YNNKEL (reference sequence). Trimming took 3 bases from V and 4 from J, leaving 7 bases between them. CDR3 size: 13 residues. The CDR3: CASSHQTGNTIYF. CDR3 bases: TGTGCCAGCAGCCACCAGACAGGAAACACCATATATTTT.

The gene calls are TRBV4-1 and TRBJ2-7, with TRBD1 identical over 7 bases. This CDR3 spans 14 amino acids. Germline CDR1 and CDR2: MGHRA and YSYEKL. The V gene end was trimmed by 3 bases and the J gene end by 2 bases; junction bases not matched to a gene: 4. The CDR3 sequence is CASSHSQGAYEQYF. The CDR3, as DNA: TGCGCCAGCAGCCACTCGCAGGGGGCCTACGAGCAGTACTTC.

This clone was counted between two and nine times. The chain couples TRBV4-2 to TRBJ1-1; D gene uncertain. The germline V and J ends were trimmed by 4 bases and 1 base, with 25 bases remaining between them. Germline CDR1 reads LGHNA; CDR2 reads YNFKEQ. CDR3 length: 19 residues. CDR3: CASSPPGWVRRGKNTEAFF. The CDR3 coding sequence is TGTGCCAGCAGCCCACCCGGGTGGGTCCGCAGAGGTAAGAACACTGAAGCTTTCTTT.

The chain carries TRBV6-1 and TRBJ2-2, with TRBD2 matching 8 bases. This CDR3 spans 16 amino acids. Trimming at V came to 4 bases and at J to 3 bases, leaving 7 bases not matched to a gene. Germline CDR1 is MNHNS and CDR2 is SASEGT. CDR3 region: CASSVRGGLDTGELFF. For the CDR3, the DNA is TGTGCCAGCAGTGTACGGGGGGGCCTGGACACCGGGGAGCTGTTTTTT.

This sequence joins TRBV10-2 and TRBJ2-3, with D maybe TRBD2 (6 bases). The germline gives CDR1 WSHSY, CDR2 SAAADI. The V end was cut by 6 bases, the J end by 0 bases, with 16 bases between. This CDR3 is built from 16 residues. This CDR3 reads CASSKGLQSSTDTQYF. The CDR3 nucleotides read TGCGCCAGCAGCAAGGGACTGCAGTCTAGCACAGATACGCAGTATTTT.

This chain uses TRBV5-1 with TRBJ1-5, with TRBD1 as a possible D gene (5 bases). V gave up 4 bases and J gave up 4 bases, with 15 bases separating them. The CDR3 spans 15 residues. Germline assignment: CDR1 SGHRS and CDR2 YFSETQ. CDR3 coding DNA: TGCGCCAGCAGCCCGGACCTTGGGGGGAATCAGCCCCAGCATTTT. Its protein is CASSPDLGGNQPQHF.

This chain uses TRBV14 with TRBJ2-7; tentatively, D is TRBD1 (5 bases). The CDR3 spans 15 residues. The V and J ends lost 7 bases and 6 bases respectively, with 22 bases between them. Per germline, CDR1 SGHDN and CDR2 FVKESK. CDR3 in amino acids: CASTPGQGFPGEQYF. As DNA, the CDR3 is TGTGCCAGCACCCCGGGCCAGGGCTTTCCGGGCGAGCAGTACTTC.

The V call is TRBV30, the J call TRBJ1-1; D is unclear. The CDR3 runs to 15 residues. Trimming cost V 5 bases and J 0 bases, with 16 bases left between them. Germline lookup yields CDR1 GTSNPN and CDR2 SVGIG (reference sequence). The CDR3 region has the DNA TGTGCCTGGGCGTCGCGATTGGGAGTGAACACTGAAGCTTTCTTT. Amino acid sequence: CAWASRLGVNTEAFF.

J is TRBJ1-2 and V is TRBV7-2, with 7 bases identical to TRBD1. The germline gives CDR1 SGHTA, CDR2 FQGNSA. The CDR3 contains 16 residues. After removal of 0 bases from V and 4 bases from J, the junction contained 8 bases not matched to a gene. For the CDR3, the DNA is TGTGCCAGCAGCTTAGCAGGGGGCGCCGGTCTCTATGGCTACACCTTC. It yields the protein CASSLAGGAGLYGYTF.

The rearrangement joins TRBV7-9 to TRBJ2-2; perhaps TRBD2 as D (6 bases). Germline V gives CDR1 SEHNR, CDR2 FQNEAQ (reference sequence). This CDR3 comprises 15 residues. Trimming took off 5 bases at V and 4 bases at J, with 14 bases between the two ends. The CDR3 sequence: CASSRDSPPTGELFF. In DNA, the CDR3 is TGTGCCAGCAGCCGGGACTCCCCCCCCACCGGGGAGCTGTTTTTT.

This clone was recorded a few times. The chain carries TRBV9 and TRBJ1-4; the match to TRBD1 covers 8 bases. In germline, CDR1 is SGDLS, CDR2 YYNGEE. The trim removed 4 bases at V and 0 bases at J, leaving 8 bases unmatched. CDR3 length equals 17 residues. CDR3 sequence reads: CASSPRTGLATNEKLFF. The CDR3 bases are TGTGCCAGCAGCCCTCGGACAGGGCTTGCAACTAATGAAAAACTGTTTTTT.

V gene TRBV10-3 combines with J gene TRBJ2-2; 7 nucleotides align to TRBD1. The CDR3 contains 18 residues. Per germline, CDR1 ENHRY and CDR2 SYGVKD. Trimming removed 8 bases from V and 4 bases from J; junction bases left unmatched: 19. This CDR3 reads CAIGSGFRGIYGTGELFF. CDR3 in DNA: TGTGCCATCGGGTCCGGTTTCAGGGGGATTTATGGCACCGGGGAGCTGTTTTTT.

The V call is TRBV7-6, the J call TRBJ2-5; 8 positions agree with TRBD1. The CDR3 loop spans 15 amino acids. CDR1 SGHVS and CDR2 FNYEAQ come from the germline V gene. V was pared by 2 bases and J by 2 bases, with 4 bases of the junction left unmatched. The CDR3 sequence is CASSLTGGGQETQYF. The CDR3 coding sequence is TGTGCCAGCAGCTTAACAGGGGGTGGTCAAGAGACCCAGTACTTC.

The chain combines TRBV15 with TRBJ2-2, with D tentatively TRBD2 (5 bases). V shed 3 bases and J shed 4 bases, with 9 bases lying between them. Germline loops: CDR1 LNHNV, CDR2 YYDKDF (reference sequence). This CDR3 is built from 14 residues. The CDR3 coding sequence is TGTGCCACCAGCAGGGACTCGAGCACCGGGGAGCTGTTTTTT. Translated, it gives CATSRDSSTGELFF. Complete variable domain (other parts from reference TRBV15 and TRBJ2-2): DAMVIQNPRYQVTQFGKPVTLSCSQTLNHNVMYWYQQKSSQAPKLLFHYYDKDFNNEADTPDNFQSRRPNTSFCFLDIRSPGLGDTAMYLCATSRDSSTGELFFGEGSRLTVL.

This sequence joins TRBV14 and TRBJ2-2, with D tentatively TRBD1 (5 bases). The CDR3 is 16 residues long. Germline CDR1 and CDR2: SGHDN and FVKESK. V lost 0 bases, J lost 4 bases, and 12 bases lay in between. CDR3 nucleotides: TGTGCCAGCAGCCAAGATCTGGTCAGGGCCACCGGGGAGCTGTTTTTT. Protein sequence: CASSQDLVRATGELFF.

CDR3 protein: CASSVAGGREEKLFF. DNA of the CDR3: TGTGCCAGCAGCGTCGCAGGGGGAAGAGAAGAAAAACTGTTTTTT. The chain employs TRBV9 and TRBJ1-4; 7 nucleotides match TRBD1. The CDR3 spans 15 residues. Germline V lookup: CDR1 SGDLS, CDR2 YYNGEE. The V segment lost 2 bases and the J segment 8 bases; nucleotides outside the gene matches: 9. The full variable domain, completed using reference TRBV9 and TRBJ1-4, is DSGVTQTPKHLITATGQRVTLRCSPRSGDLSVYWYQQSLDQGLQFLIQYYNGEERAKGNILERFSAQQFPDLHSELNLSSLELGDSALYFCASSVAGGREEKLFFGSGTQLSVL.

The V and J genes are TRBV27 and TRBJ2-6; D is perhaps TRBD2 (5 bases). V dropped 5 bases and J dropped 6 bases, with 20 bases sitting between them. The CDR3 loop spans 17 amino acids. From germline, CDR1 is MNHEY and CDR2 SMNVEV (reference sequence). The CDR3 coding sequence is TGTGCCAGCAGTCCGAGAGCGGCAGCCTTCGAGGCCAACGTCCTGACTTTC. Amino acid sequence: CASSPRAAAFEANVLTF. Variable domain in full (rest from reference TRBV27 and TRBJ2-6): EAQVTQNPRYLITVTGKKLTVTCSQNMNHEYMSWYRQDPGLGLRQIYYSMNVEVTDKGDVPEGYKVSRKEKRNFPLILESPSPNQTSLYFCASSPRAAAFEANVLTFGAGSRLTVL.